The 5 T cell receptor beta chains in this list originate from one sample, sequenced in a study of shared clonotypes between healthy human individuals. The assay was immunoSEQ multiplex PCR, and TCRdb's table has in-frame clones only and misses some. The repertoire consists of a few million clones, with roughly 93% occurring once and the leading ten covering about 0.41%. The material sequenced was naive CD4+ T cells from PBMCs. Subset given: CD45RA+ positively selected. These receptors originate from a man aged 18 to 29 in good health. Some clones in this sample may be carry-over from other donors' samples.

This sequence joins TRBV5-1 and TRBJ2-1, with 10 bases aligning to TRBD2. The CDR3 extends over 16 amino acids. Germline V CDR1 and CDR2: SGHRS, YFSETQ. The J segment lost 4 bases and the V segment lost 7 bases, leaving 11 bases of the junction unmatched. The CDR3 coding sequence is TGCGCCAGCTACCCCCAGACTAGCGGGTCATACAATGAGCAGTTCTTC. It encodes CASYPQTSGSYNEQFF.

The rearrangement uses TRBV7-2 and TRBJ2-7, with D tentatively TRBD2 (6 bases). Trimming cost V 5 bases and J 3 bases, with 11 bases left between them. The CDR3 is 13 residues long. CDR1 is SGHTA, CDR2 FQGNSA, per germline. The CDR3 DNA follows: TGTGCCAGCAGCATTAGCGGAATCTACGAGCAGTACTTC. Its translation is CASSISGIYEQYF.

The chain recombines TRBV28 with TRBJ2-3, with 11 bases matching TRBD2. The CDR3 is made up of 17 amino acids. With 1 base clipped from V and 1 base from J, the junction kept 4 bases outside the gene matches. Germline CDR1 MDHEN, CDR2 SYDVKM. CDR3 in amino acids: CASSLSTLAGGTDTQYF. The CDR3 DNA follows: TGTGCCAGCAGTTTATCTACACTAGCGGGAGGCACAGATACGCAGTATTTT.

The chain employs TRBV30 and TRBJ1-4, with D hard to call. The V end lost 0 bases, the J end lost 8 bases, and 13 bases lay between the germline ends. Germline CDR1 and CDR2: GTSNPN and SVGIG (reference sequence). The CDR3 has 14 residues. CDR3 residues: CAWSVGTPEEKLFF. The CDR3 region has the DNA TGTGCCTGGAGTGTAGGAACACCGGAGGAAAAACTGTTTTTT.

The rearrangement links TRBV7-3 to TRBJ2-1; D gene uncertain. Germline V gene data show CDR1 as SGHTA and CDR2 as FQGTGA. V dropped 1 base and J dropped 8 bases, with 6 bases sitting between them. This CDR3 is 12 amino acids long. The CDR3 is CASSLNQDEQFF. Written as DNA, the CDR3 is TGTGCCAGCAGCTTAAACCAGGATGAGCAGTTCTTC. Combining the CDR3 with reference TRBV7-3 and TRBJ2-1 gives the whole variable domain GAGVSQTPSNKVTEKGKYVELRCDPISGHTALYWYRQSLGQGPEFLIYFQGTGAADDSGLPNDRFFAVRPEGSVSTLKIQRTERGDSAVYLCASSLNQDEQFFGPGTRLTVL.